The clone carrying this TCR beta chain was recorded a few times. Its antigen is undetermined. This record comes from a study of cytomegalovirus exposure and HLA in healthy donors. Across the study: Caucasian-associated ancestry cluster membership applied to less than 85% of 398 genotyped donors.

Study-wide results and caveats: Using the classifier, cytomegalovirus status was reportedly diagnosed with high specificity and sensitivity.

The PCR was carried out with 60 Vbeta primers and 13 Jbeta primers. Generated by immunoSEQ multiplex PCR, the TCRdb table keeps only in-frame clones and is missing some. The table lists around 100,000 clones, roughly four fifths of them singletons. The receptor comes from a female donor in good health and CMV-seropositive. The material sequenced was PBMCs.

In nucleotides, the CDR3 is TGCGCCAGCAGCTACGGGACAGAGAACACCGGGGAGCTGTTTTTT. This gives the protein CASSYGTENTGELFF. V gene TRBV10-1 combines with J gene TRBJ2-2; 7 bases are shared with TRBD1. Germline CDR1 and CDR2: WNHNN and SYGVQD (reference sequence). This CDR3 region has 15 residues. V shed 6 bases and J 1 base; nucleotides not matched to a gene: 5.